This TCR beta chain was captured by sequencing in a study of PD-1 blockade in mismatch repair-deficient tumors. Overall study context: Patients had about 13 mismatch repair-deficient cancer types and were previously treated and progressing. Points from the study as a whole: After pembrolizumab, tumor-resident clones rose rapidly, then generally contracted before radiologic responses.

Some clones are missing from TCRdb's copy, which holds only in-frame ones; the method was immunoSEQ multiplex PCR. Altogether about 68,000 clones are present, 70% to 85% being singletons, with the ten largest covering about 5%. Trimming left V 6 bases short and J 0 bases short, with 12 bases between. The CDR3 length is 14 residues. Germline CDR1 reads SGHNT; CDR2 reads YYREEE (reference sequence). Concerning this clone: The antigen remains undetermined.

All patients were mismatch repair deficient, assessed by either PCR or immunohistochemistry. A few pembrolizumab responders had their TCRs sequenced. The chain uses TRBV5-4 and TRBJ1-1; unclear D gene. The material sequenced was peripheral blood, taken 2 weeks after starting pembrolizumab. This receptor was obtained from an adult with mismatch repair-deficient cancer. This CDR3 reads CASNAGLMNTEAFF. CDR3 nucleotide sequence: TGTGCCAGCAATGCGGGGTTGATGAACACTGAAGCTTTCTTT.